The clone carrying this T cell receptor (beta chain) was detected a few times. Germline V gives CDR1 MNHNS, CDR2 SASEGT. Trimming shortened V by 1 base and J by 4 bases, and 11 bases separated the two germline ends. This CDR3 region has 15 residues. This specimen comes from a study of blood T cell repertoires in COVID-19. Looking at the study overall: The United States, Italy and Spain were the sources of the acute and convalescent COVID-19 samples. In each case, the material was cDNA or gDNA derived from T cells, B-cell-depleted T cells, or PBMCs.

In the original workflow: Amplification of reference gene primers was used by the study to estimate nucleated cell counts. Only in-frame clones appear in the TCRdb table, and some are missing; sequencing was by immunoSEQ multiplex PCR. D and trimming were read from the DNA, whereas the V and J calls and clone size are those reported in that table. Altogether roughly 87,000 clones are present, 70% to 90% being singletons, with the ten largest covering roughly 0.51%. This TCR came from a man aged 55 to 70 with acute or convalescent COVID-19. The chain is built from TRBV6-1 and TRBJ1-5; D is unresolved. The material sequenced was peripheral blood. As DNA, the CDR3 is TGTGCCAGCAGTGAAGGGGCCAGCTCTAATCAGCCCCAGCATTTT. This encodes CASSEGASSNQPQHF.